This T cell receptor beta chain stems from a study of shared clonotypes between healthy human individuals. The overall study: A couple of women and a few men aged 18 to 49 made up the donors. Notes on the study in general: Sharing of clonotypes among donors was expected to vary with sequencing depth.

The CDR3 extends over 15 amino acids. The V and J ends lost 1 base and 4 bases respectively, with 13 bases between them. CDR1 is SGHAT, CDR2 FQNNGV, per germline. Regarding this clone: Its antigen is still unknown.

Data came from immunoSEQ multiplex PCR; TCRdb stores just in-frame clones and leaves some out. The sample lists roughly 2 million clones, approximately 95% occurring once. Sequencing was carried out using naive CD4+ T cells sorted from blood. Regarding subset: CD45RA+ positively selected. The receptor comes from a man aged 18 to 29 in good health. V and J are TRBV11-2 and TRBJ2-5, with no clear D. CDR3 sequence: CASSLAHGPPETQYF. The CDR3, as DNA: TGTGCCAGCAGCTTAGCGCACGGACCCCCAGAGACCCAGTACTTC.